The 16 T cell receptor beta chains in this list originate from one sample, sequenced in a study of Tregs in tolerant kidney transplant recipients. Here immunoSEQ multiplex PCR was the method, and the copy in TCRdb shows in-frame clones only, minus some. The sample contains roughly 68,000 clones, about 83% of which appear only once. The sequencing sample was made of CD4+ T cells from blood. The receptor set was obtained from a human donor in good health.

This clone came up once. The chain uses TRBV7-8 and TRBJ2-7; possibly TRBD2 for D (6 bases). V lost 5 bases and J lost 7, with 21 bases in between. CDR3 length: 15 residues. Looked up from germline, CDR1 is SGHVS and CDR2 is FQNEAQ. The CDR3 coding sequence is TGTGCCAGCAGCCTAATGCGGGATAGGGTGGCTGAGCAGTACTTC. This encodes CASSLMRDRVAEQYF.

This chain joins TRBV30 and TRBJ2-1; 16 bases fit TRBD2. This CDR3 comprises 18 residues. V shed 3 bases and J 7 bases; nucleotides not matched to a gene: 12. Germline CDR1 and CDR2: GTSNPN and SVGIG (reference sequence). CDR3 in amino acids: CAWSPGLAGGQFVNEQFF. The CDR3, as DNA: TGTGCCTGGAGCCCGGGACTAGCGGGAGGGCAATTCGTAAATGAGCAGTTCTTC.

Here the CDR3 reads CASSIRQGAREAFF. The CDR3 nucleotides read TGTGCCAGCAGCATAAGACAGGGGGCGCGGGAAGCTTTCTTT. The chain links TRBV7-9 to TRBJ1-1; 10 bases are a match to TRBD1. The J segment lost 8 bases and the V segment lost 5 bases, leaving 8 bases of the junction unmatched. This CDR3 has 14 residues. Germline assignment: CDR1 SEHNR and CDR2 FQNEAQ (reference sequence).

This chain joins TRBV18 and TRBJ2-7, with 8 bases lining up with TRBD1. CDR3 length equals 15 residues. V was pared by 6 bases and J by 0 bases, with 7 bases of the junction left unmatched. Germline-derived CDR1 and CDR2 are KGHSH and LQKENI. The CDR3 region is CASSPDRASSYEQYF. In nucleotides, the CDR3 is TGTGCCAGCTCTCCGGACAGGGCGAGCTCCTACGAGCAGTACTTC. The whole variable domain, filled in from reference TRBV18 and TRBJ2-7, reads NAGVMQNPRHLVRRRGQEARLRCSPMKGHSHVYWYRQLPEEGLKFMVYLQKENIIDESGMPKERFSAEFPKEGPSILRIQQVVRGDSAAYFCASSPDRASSYEQYFGPGTRLTVT.

This chain links TRBV5-4 with TRBJ1-5, with D possibly matching TRBD1 (5 bases). Germline V gene data show CDR1 as SGHNT and CDR2 as YYREEE (reference sequence). Between the trimmed V and J ends, which lost 1 base and 8 bases, there was a span of 13 bases. The CDR3 totals 14 residues. The CDR3 DNA is TGTGCCAGCAGCTTGTATCCAGGGCAGGAGCCCCAGCATTTT. Translated, it gives CASSLYPGQEPQHF.

The V gene is TRBV13, the J gene TRBJ1-1, with a tentative D call TRBD1 (6 bases). V was trimmed by 4 bases and J by 6 bases, leaving 18 bases between them. Germline lookup yields CDR1 PRHDT and CDR2 FYEKMQ (reference sequence). This CDR3 is built from 15 residues. The CDR3 DNA is TGTGCCAGCAGCTCGAAACCAGGGGTGGGCGCTGAAGCTTTCTTT. It translates to CASSSKPGVGAEAFF.

The CDR3 DNA reads as TGCGCCAGCAGAGACACAATGTCCGACAATGAGCAGTTCTTC. Its protein product is CASRDTMSDNEQFF. The chain employs TRBV5-1 and TRBJ2-1; D uncertain. CDR1 is SGHRS and CDR2 is YFSETQ in the germline V gene. The CDR3 has 14 amino acids. Trimming pared 5 bases from V and 5 bases from J, leaving 14 bases between. The full variable domain, in which reference TRBV5-1 and TRBJ2-1 provide the parts outside the CDR3, is KAGVTQTPRYLIKTRGQQVTLSCSPISGHRSVSWYQQTPGQGLQFLFEYFSETQRNKGNFPGRFSGRQFSNSRSEMNVSTLELGDSALYLCASRDTMSDNEQFFGPGTRLTVL.

Regarding this clone: At one boundary the junction diverges from the germline segment, which might be a read error. The chain employs TRBV7-2 and TRBJ2-3; no definite D call. CDR1 is SGHTA, CDR2 FQGNSA, per germline. The CDR3 covers 14 residues. DNA for the CDR3: TGTGCCAGCAGCTTAGATGGTAGCAGAGATACGCAGTATTTT. This gives the protein CASSLDGSRDTQYF.

As DNA, the CDR3 is TGTGCCAGCAGCCAAGGACAGGGGGCGAACACCGGGGAGCTGTTTTTT. As protein: CASSQGQGANTGELFF. This chain connects TRBV5-4 to TRBJ2-2; 10 bases map to TRBD1. The V gene's germline CDR1 is SGHNT and CDR2 YYREEE (reference sequence). The trim removed 4 bases at V and 0 bases at J, leaving 3 bases unmatched. This CDR3 has 16 residues. The variable domain in full, completed from reference TRBV5-4 and TRBJ2-2, reads ETGVTQSPTHLIKTRGQQVTLRCSSQSGHNTVSWYQQALGQGPQFIFQYYREEENGRGNFPPRFSGLQFPNYSSELNVNALELDDSALYLCASSQGQGANTGELFFGEGSRLTVL.

The chain carries TRBV7-2 and TRBJ2-5; D is uncertain. CDR1 and CDR2 from the germline V gene are SGHTA and FQGNSA. The CDR3 is 13 amino acids. V lost 3 bases and J 5 bases, leaving 10 bases between the germline ends. The chain's CDR3 is CASSFRGRETQYF. In nucleotides, the CDR3 is TGTGCCAGCAGCTTTAGAGGCCGGGAGACCCAGTACTTC.

The chain combines TRBV27 with TRBJ2-4, with D tentatively TRBD1 (6 bases). This CDR3 comprises 15 residues. Germline-derived CDR1 and CDR2 are MNHEY and SMNVEV (reference sequence). The germline V and J ends were trimmed by 4 bases and 0 bases, with 10 bases remaining between them. In DNA, the CDR3 is TGTGCCAGCAGTTCCTACAGGGCAGCCAAAAACATTCAGTACTTC. This translates into CASSSYRAAKNIQYF.

This clone appeared a few times. The chain links TRBV2 to TRBJ1-2; D unclear. CDR1 SNHLY and CDR2 FYNNEI come from the germline V gene. This CDR3 contains 12 residues. V was cut by 3 bases and J by 4 bases, with 6 bases left in between. CDR3 bases: TGTGCCAGCAGTGATTCTTTCTATGGCTACACCTTC. It encodes CASSDSFYGYTF.

The table lists this clone with a few counts. The chain carries TRBV6-1 and TRBJ2-1, with 7 bases fitting TRBD2. This CDR3 spans 13 amino acids. CDR1 is MNHNS, CDR2 SASEGT, per germline. Losses at the gene ends were 7 bases for V and 9 bases for J; bases not matched to a gene: 9. CDR3 in amino acids: CASILDGGGEQFF. The CDR3, as DNA: TGTGCCAGCATCCTAGATGGGGGGGGTGAGCAGTTCTTC.

Concerning this clone itself: A junction boundary mismatches the germline segment, possibly from a read error. The same CDR3 can be traced to other DNA sequences in this sample. This chain links TRBV30 with TRBJ2-7, with D perhaps given as TRBD1 or TRBD2 (5 bases each). The CDR3 extends over 14 amino acids. Per germline, CDR1 GTSNPN and CDR2 SVGIG (reference sequence). CDR3 nucleotides: TGTGCCTGGAGTGTAACGAGGGGAAGGTACGAGCAATACTTC. Its translation is CAWSVTRGRYEQYF.

This clone was counted once. The J gene is TRBJ1-3, the V gene TRBV20-1; D remains ambiguous. CDR3 size: 11 residues. Germline V gene data show CDR1 as DFQATT and CDR2 as SNEGSKA (reference sequence). V was clipped by 6 bases and J by 7 bases, with 10 bases between them. CDR3 sequence: CSAPEANTIYF. DNA of the CDR3: TGCAGTGCGCCCGAGGCTAACACCATATATTTT.

The gene calls are TRBV19 and TRBJ2-6, with D possibly being TRBD1 (6 bases). Germline V gene lookup returns CDR1 LNHDA and CDR2 SQIVND (reference sequence). V was pared by 0 bases and J by 15 bases, with 12 bases between. This CDR3 has 13 amino acids. CDR3 sequence: CASSIDLWGRLTF. In nucleotides, the CDR3 is TGTGCCAGTAGTATAGATCTTTGGGGGCGCCTGACTTTC.